This T cell receptor beta chain was recovered during a study of blood T cell repertoires in COVID-19. Original methodology: Amplification of reference gene primers provided the estimated nucleated cell counts. TCRdb's table, derived via immunoSEQ multiplex PCR, lists solely in-frame clones and lacks some. The DNA was the basis for D and trimming; V, J and clone size are from that table. The sample has about 24,000 clones, 80% to 90% seen once. CDR3 length: 14 amino acids. V lost 1 base and J 0 bases, leaving 9 bases between the germline ends. Germline loops: CDR1 GTSNPN, CDR2 SVGIG (reference sequence).

The material sequenced was peripheral blood. V usage is TRBV30 and J usage is TRBJ1-1; D is uncertain. This receptor was taken from a human donor in a cohort sampled during active COVID-19. The CDR3 spells CAWSAGNMNTEAFF. CDR3 sequence (DNA): TGTGCCTGGAGTGCGGGAAACATGAACACTGAAGCTTTCTTT. Looking up the rest from reference TRBV30 and TRBJ1-1 gives the full variable domain: SQTIHQWPATLVQPVGSPLSLECTVEGTSNPNLYWYRQAAGRGLQLLFYSVGIGQISSEVPQNLSASRPQDRQFILSSKKLLLSDSGFYLCAWSAGNMNTEAFFGQGTRLTVV.